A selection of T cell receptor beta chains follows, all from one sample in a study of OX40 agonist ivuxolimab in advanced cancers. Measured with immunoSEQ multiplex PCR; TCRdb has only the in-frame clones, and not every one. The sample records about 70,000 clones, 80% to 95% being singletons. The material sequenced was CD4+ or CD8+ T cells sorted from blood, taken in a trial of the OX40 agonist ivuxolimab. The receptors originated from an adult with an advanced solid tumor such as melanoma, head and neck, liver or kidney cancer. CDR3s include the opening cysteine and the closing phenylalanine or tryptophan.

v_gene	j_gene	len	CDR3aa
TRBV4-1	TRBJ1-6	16	CASSHLGHPFDSPLHF
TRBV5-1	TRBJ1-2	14	CASSTEGGIYGYTF
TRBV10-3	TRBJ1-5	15	CAISDPGRSNQPQHF
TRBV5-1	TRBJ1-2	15	CASSWGTEINYGYTF
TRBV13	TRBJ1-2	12	CASTPAGGGYTF
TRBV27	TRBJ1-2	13	CASSFGTNYGYTF
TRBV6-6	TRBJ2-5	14	CASSKNPPTETQYF
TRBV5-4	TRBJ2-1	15	CASSYPGLAPNEQFF
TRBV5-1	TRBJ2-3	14	CASSFSGGADTQYF
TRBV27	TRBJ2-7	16	CASSRPGQGITYEQYF
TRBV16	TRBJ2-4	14	CASSQGLAKNIQYF
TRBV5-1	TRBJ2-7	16	CASSFSGGDSKAEQYF
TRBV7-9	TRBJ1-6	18	CASRLTGGPLIYNSPLHF
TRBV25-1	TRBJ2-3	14	CASSIAGGPDTQYF
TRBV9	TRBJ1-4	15	CASSVSDGTPQKLFF
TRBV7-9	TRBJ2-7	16	CASSPSGGTVSYEQYF
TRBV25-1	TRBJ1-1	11	CASVRGTEAFF
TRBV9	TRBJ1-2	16	CASSPQPGQGNYGYTF
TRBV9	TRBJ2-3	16	CASTTGGDRALGTQYF
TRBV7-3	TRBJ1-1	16	CASSKGVGWENTEAFF
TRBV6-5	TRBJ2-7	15	CASSPNRGPGVEQYF
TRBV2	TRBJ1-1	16	CASSAHPMTGETEAFF
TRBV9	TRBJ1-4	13	CASSKGGNEKLFF
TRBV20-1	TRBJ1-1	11	CSGGRNTEAFF
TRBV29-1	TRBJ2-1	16	CSTPGGFLSSYNEQFF
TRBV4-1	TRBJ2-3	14	CASSQVDFGDTQYF
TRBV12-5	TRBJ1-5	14	CASGLPTGGQPQHF
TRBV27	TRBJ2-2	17	CASSLSGPLGGTGELFF
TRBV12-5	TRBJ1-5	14	CASVSPGGNQPQHF
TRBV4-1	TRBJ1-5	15	CASSHETGGNQPQHF
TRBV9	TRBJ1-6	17	CASSVARSRVGNSPLHF
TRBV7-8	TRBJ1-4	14	CASSYREWGEKLFF
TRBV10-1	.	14	CASSGLADGYEQYF
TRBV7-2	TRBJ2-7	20	CASSLARAEPRAATVYEQYF
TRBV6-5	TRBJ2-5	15	CASSYRTVTLETQYF
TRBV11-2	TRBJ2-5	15	CASSWGAESQETQYF
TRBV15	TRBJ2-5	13	CATSTGVQETQYF
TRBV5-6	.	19	CASSARVLGTGAPFYEQYF
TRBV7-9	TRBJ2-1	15	CASSAQTSSIHEQFF
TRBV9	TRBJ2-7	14	CASSPPTGGDEQYF
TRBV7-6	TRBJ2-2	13	CASSPEALGELFF
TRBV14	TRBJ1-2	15	CASSQDHRAYDGYTF
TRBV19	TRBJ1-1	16	CASSIVLGTGDTEAFF
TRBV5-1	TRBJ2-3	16	CASSLASGGFTDTQYF
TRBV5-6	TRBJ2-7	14	CASSLVAGPSEQYF
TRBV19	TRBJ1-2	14	CASSIGAGGNGYTF
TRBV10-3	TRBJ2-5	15	CAISEDRDTQETQYF
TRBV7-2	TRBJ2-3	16	CASSLLAGGPTDTQYF
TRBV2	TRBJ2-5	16	CASSEFSSGSVETQYF
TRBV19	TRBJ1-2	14	CASTPSWGDYGYTF
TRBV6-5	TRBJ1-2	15	CATISDREEIYGYTF
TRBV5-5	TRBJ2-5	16	CASSPPDRGFGETQYF
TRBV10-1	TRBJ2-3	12	CANIGCTDTQYF
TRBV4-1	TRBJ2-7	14	CASSQDQGKVEQYF
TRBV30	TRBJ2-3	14	CAWNYPGAEDTQYF
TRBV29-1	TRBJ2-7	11	CSVRDSYEQYF
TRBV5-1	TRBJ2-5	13	CASSFVDQETQYF
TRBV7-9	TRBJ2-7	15	CASSLGPSEALEQYF
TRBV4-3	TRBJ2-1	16	CASSLYSGAGYNEQFF